Below are 29 T cell receptor beta chains sequenced from a single sample in a study of shared clonotypes between healthy human individuals. Repertoires were generated with immunoSEQ multiplex PCR, while TCRdb's copy carries only in-frame clones and drops some. The table lists about 2.4 million clones, about 92% of them singletons, with 0.11% to 0.15% in the top ten. The sample was naive CD4+ T cells sorted from blood. Subset indicated: CD45RA+ positively selected. These receptor sequences come from a man aged 18 to 29 in good health.

The chain has TRBV6-6 and TRBJ1-2; a weak D match, TRBD1 (6 bases). Germline CDR1 MNHNY, CDR2 SVGAGI (reference sequence). The CDR3 extends over 15 amino acids. V lost 4 bases and J 0 bases, leaving 12 bases between the germline ends. The CDR3 sequence is CASSWGGSANYGYTF. Here the CDR3 DNA reads TGTGCCAGCAGTTGGGGGGGCAGCGCTAACTATGGCTACACCTTC.

As DNA, the CDR3 is TGTGCCAGCAGCCCATTCGGCCGTCAGGAGAAAACCTATGGCTACACCTTC. As protein: CASSPFGRQEKTYGYTF. The rearrangement uses TRBV7-9 and TRBJ1-2, with D hard to call. Per germline, CDR1 SEHNR and CDR2 FQNEAQ (reference sequence). This CDR3 comprises 17 residues. Trimming removed 5 bases from V and 4 bases from J, with 23 bases in between.

The rearrangement links TRBV2 to TRBJ1-6; no reliable D call. Trimming pared 6 bases from V and 10 bases from J, leaving 16 bases between. The CDR3 spans 14 residues. Germline V gene data show CDR1 as SNHLY and CDR2 as FYNNEI. CDR3: CASRQTRAGSPLHF. The DNA for the CDR3 is TGTGCCAGCAGACAGACCCGGGCCGGGTCACCCCTCCACTTT.

The rearrangement joins TRBV10-3 to TRBJ1-1; D is ambiguous. The V gene's germline CDR1 is ENHRY and CDR2 SYGVKD. The V gene lost 11 bases and the J gene lost 6 bases, with 13 bases spanning the gap. The CDR3 is 11 amino acids. This chain's CDR3 is CASKREAEAFF. CDR3 DNA: TGTGCCTCAAAGCGCGAGGCTGAAGCTTTCTTT.

In DNA, the CDR3 is TGTGCCAGTAGTATAATCGGAGAGGCCCCTGAAGCTTTCTTT. This encodes CASSIIGEAPEAFF. The chain has TRBV19 and TRBJ1-1; no clear D. V was pared by 2 bases and J by 6 bases, with 13 bases between. Germline CDR1 LNHDA, CDR2 SQIVND (reference sequence). The CDR3 covers 14 residues.

The V and J genes are TRBV18 and TRBJ2-7; 7 bases line up with TRBD1. Germline CDR1 is KGHSH and CDR2 is LQKENI. This CDR3 has 14 amino acids. With V trimmed by 6 bases and J by 3 bases, 8 bases remained unmatched. The CDR3 loop reads CASSPRQGFYEQYF. The CDR3, as DNA: TGTGCCAGCTCCCCGCGACAGGGCTTCTACGAGCAGTACTTC.

The V and J genes are TRBV27 and TRBJ2-2, with D unresolved. The CDR3 totals 12 residues. Per the germline V gene, CDR1 is MNHEY and CDR2 is SMNVEV (reference sequence). The V gene lost 5 bases and the J gene lost 6 bases, with 7 bases spanning the gap. Here the CDR3 reads CASSPQAGELFF. In nucleotides, the CDR3 is TGTGCCAGCAGTCCTCAAGCCGGGGAGCTGTTTTTT.

Points on this clone: Different DNA sequences within this sample yield the same CDR3. This rearrangement joins TRBV6-5 to TRBJ2-2, with D maybe TRBD2 (5 bases). Germline CDR1 and CDR2: MNHEY and SVGAGI. V was shortened by 8 bases and J by 1 base, with 11 bases between the two germline ends. The CDR3 is 14 residues long. The CDR3 loop is CASGRGQNTGELFF. The CDR3 DNA sequence: TGTGCCAGCGGAAGAGGGCAGAACACCGGGGAGCTGTTTTTT.

The V and J genes are TRBV6-5 and TRBJ2-7; 10 positions agree with TRBD2. The CDR3 is 16 residues long. The ends lost 4 bases at V and 6 bases at J; junction bases unmatched: 12. In germline, CDR1 is MNHEY, CDR2 SVGAGI. CDR3 DNA sequence: TGTGCCAGCAGTTCTACCCGGGGAGCGGGAGGGTTCGAGCAGTACTTC. Translation: CASSSTRGAGGFEQYF.

In the case of this clone: Other DNA sequences in the same sample also yield this CDR3. The gene calls are TRBV30 and TRBJ1-5, with unresolved D. CDR3 length: 13 amino acids. V was shortened by 4 bases and J by 0 bases, with 7 bases between the two germline ends. Germline CDR1 and CDR2: GTSNPN and SVGIG (reference sequence). Written as DNA, the CDR3 is TGTGCCTGGAATGGGAATAGCAATCAGCCCCAGCATTTT. Translated, it gives CAWNGNSNQPQHF.

The chain links TRBV28 to TRBJ1-5; D is unresolved. V lost 2 bases, J lost 9 bases, and 14 bases lay in between. CDR1 and CDR2 from the germline V gene are MDHEN and SYDVKM. CDR3 length: 14 residues. CDR3 sequence (DNA): TGTGCCAGCAGTTTAGGGCAGGTGCTCGGGCCCCAGCATTTT. Translated: CASSLGQVLGPQHF.

The gene calls are TRBV5-4 and TRBJ2-1; 13 bases align to TRBD2. CDR1 is SGHNT and CDR2 is YYREEE in the germline V gene (reference sequence). J was trimmed by 12 bases and V by 5 bases; bases with no gene match: 5. CDR3 length: 13 residues. The CDR3 DNA is TGTGCCAGCAGACGGACTAGCGGGAGCGGGCAGTTCTTC. Translating it yields CASRRTSGSGQFF.

The rearrangement links TRBV5-1 to TRBJ2-5; no firm D call. Trimming removed 4 bases from V and 7 bases from J, with 14 bases in between. Per the germline V gene, CDR1 is SGHRS and CDR2 is YFSETQ. The CDR3 is 13 residues long. The CDR3 coding sequence is TGCGCCAGCAGCATCCAGACCTTGGGGACCCAGTACTTC. It codes for CASSIQTLGTQYF.

This sequence joins TRBV11-2 and TRBJ2-7; possible D gene TRBD2, 6 bases. V lost 5 bases, J lost 3 bases, and 17 bases lay in between. Germline V gives CDR1 SGHAT, CDR2 FQNNGV. The CDR3 sequence is 15 residues long. CDR3 nucleotide sequence: TGTGCCAGCAGCCAGACCGGCAGGGACTTCTACGAGCAGTACTTC. It codes for CASSQTGRDFYEQYF. Full variable domain (rest looked up from reference TRBV11-2 and TRBJ2-7): EAGVAQSPRYKIIEKRQSVAFWCNPISGHATLYWYQQILGQGPKLLIQFQNNGVVDDSQLPKDRFSAERLKGVDSTLKIQPAKLEDSAVYLCASSQTGRDFYEQYFGPGTRLTVT.

The V gene is TRBV5-3, the J gene TRBJ1-4, with D possibly matching TRBD1 (5 bases). TRBV5-3 has ORF status, its function being uncertain. V was clipped by 3 bases and J by 3 bases, with 21 bases between them. The CDR3 is 18 residues long. The CDR3 coding sequence is TGTGCCAGAAGCTCCCGGGACGTCCGACTGGGGGCTAATGAAAAACTGTTTTTT. This translates into CARSSRDVRLGANEKLFF.

The chain recombines TRBV2 with TRBJ2-3, with 8 bases lining up with TRBD1. The CDR3 is 13 residues long. V gave up 7 bases and J gave up 1 base; unmatched junction bases: 1. From germline, CDR1 is SNHLY and CDR2 FYNNEI. CDR3 sequence: CASKQGGTDTQYF. In nucleotides, the CDR3 is TGTGCCAGCAAACAGGGGGGCACAGATACGCAGTATTTT.

The chain carries TRBV19 and TRBJ2-7; tentatively, D is TRBD2 (6 bases). The germline gives CDR1 LNHDA, CDR2 SQIVND (reference sequence). Trimming removed 4 bases from V and 2 bases from J, with 21 bases in between. CDR3 size: 17 residues. This CDR3 is CASSRAHWGENPYEQYF. The CDR3 region has the DNA TGTGCCAGTAGTAGAGCCCACTGGGGGGAGAACCCCTACGAGCAGTACTTC.

Only one count was recorded for this clone. V gene TRBV7-2 combines with J gene TRBJ1-3, with 7 bases identical to TRBD1. This CDR3 is 17 amino acids long. CDR1 and CDR2 (germline): SGHTA, FQGNSA. With 0 bases clipped from V and 0 bases from J, the junction kept 5 bases outside the gene matches. The CDR3 loop reads CASSLALGTVSGNTIYF. CDR3 nucleotide sequence: TGTGCCAGCAGCTTAGCCCTGGGGACAGTCTCTGGAAACACCATATATTTT.

In this sample, this clone turned up a few times. The J gene is TRBJ1-2, the V gene TRBV6-1; perhaps TRBD1 as D (6 bases). Trimming took off 3 bases at V and 4 bases at J, with 9 bases between the two ends. CDR1 is MNHNS and CDR2 is SASEGT in the germline V gene. The CDR3 is made up of 13 amino acids. The CDR3 here is CASSDRGAYGYTF. CDR3 coding DNA: TGTGCCAGCAGTGATAGGGGGGCCTATGGCTACACCTTC.

This chain links TRBV11-2 with TRBJ2-3; TRBD2 matches at 10 bases. With 5 bases clipped from V and 3 bases from J, the junction kept 11 bases outside the gene matches. The germline V gene has CDR1 SGHAT and CDR2 FQNNGV. The CDR3 is made up of 17 amino acids. This CDR3 is CASSVPERGGGTDTQYF. The CDR3 DNA is TGTGCCAGCAGCGTTCCAGAGCGGGGGGGCGGGACAGATACGCAGTATTTT.

This chain links TRBV30 with TRBJ2-2; no definite D call. This CDR3 region has 11 residues. The V end lost 0 bases, the J end lost 9 bases, and 5 bases lay between the germline ends. Germline values: CDR1 GTSNPN, CDR2 SVGIG (reference sequence). This CDR3 is CAWSVRRELFF. CDR3 coding DNA: TGTGCCTGGAGTGTACGCCGGGAGCTGTTTTTT.

This clone occurred a few times. The J gene is TRBJ1-1, the V gene TRBV7-9; no clear D gene. Germline lookup yields CDR1 SEHNR and CDR2 FQNEAQ (reference sequence). The CDR3 loop spans 16 amino acids. V dropped 3 bases and J dropped 2 bases, with 16 bases sitting between them. CDR3 bases: TGTGCCAGCAGCTTCGATAGATCACGGCCCAACACTGAAGCTTTCTTT. Residues: CASSFDRSRPNTEAFF.

This rearrangement joins TRBV5-1 to TRBJ2-3, with 8 bases matching TRBD2. V was pared by 6 bases and J by 9 bases, with 21 bases of the junction left unmatched. Germline V gives CDR1 SGHRS, CDR2 YFSETQ. The CDR3 extends over 17 amino acids. The CDR3 loop reads CASTYWVGSGELNTQYF. In DNA, the CDR3 is TGCGCCAGCACCTATTGGGTTGGTAGCGGGGAGTTGAACACGCAGTATTTT.

CDR3 amino acids: CASSFRGTSGGASTDTQYF. CDR3 DNA sequence: TGTGCCAGCAGCTTCCGCGGGACTAGCGGGGGGGCTAGCACAGATACGCAGTATTTT. The rearrangement uses TRBV7-3 and TRBJ2-3, with 16 bases that match TRBD2. Germline assignment: CDR1 SGHTA and CDR2 FQGTGA. This CDR3 is 19 amino acids long. V lost 3 bases to trimming and J lost 0 bases; unmatched junction nucleotides: 6.

The chain recombines TRBV6-5 with TRBJ2-3, with 8 nucleotides matching TRBD2. Germline values: CDR1 MNHEY, CDR2 SVGAGI. The junction had 8 bases not matched to a gene; V was cut back by 4 bases and J by 5 bases. This CDR3 comprises 15 residues. In DNA, the CDR3 is TGTGCCAGCAGTTCGGAGCGGGAGAAGAAAGATACGCAGTATTTT. It encodes CASSSEREKKDTQYF.

The chain is built from TRBV28 and TRBJ1-2; D remains ambiguous. V was shortened by 4 bases and J by 0 bases, with 6 bases between the two germline ends. The germline V gene has CDR1 MDHEN and CDR2 SYDVKM. This CDR3 contains 13 residues. The DNA of the CDR3 is TGTGCCAGCAGTTCCTACACTAACTATGGCTACACCTTC. Translating gives CASSSYTNYGYTF.

Note on this clone: One end of the junction is discordant with germline, which a read error may explain. The chain carries TRBV7-7 and TRBJ2-5; TRBD1 is a possible D gene (5 bases). CDR1 is SSHAT, CDR2 FNYEAQ, per germline (reference sequence). The CDR3 contains 15 residues. The chain's CDR3 is CASSSGQPGQETQYF. CDR3 nucleotide sequence: TGTGCTAGCAGCTCCGGACAACCCGGTCAAGAGACCCAGTACTTC.

The chain uses TRBV18 and TRBJ1-5; possibly TRBD1 for D (6 bases). Per germline, CDR1 KGHSH and CDR2 LQKENI. Trimming left V 3 bases short and J 7 bases short, with 10 bases between. The CDR3 sequence is 13 residues long. The CDR3 DNA is TGTGCCAGCTCACCCGGACAGAGCCAGCCCCAGCATTTT. Translation: CASSPGQSQPQHF.

J is TRBJ2-5 and V is TRBV5-1; D unclear. The germline CDR1 and CDR2 sequences are SGHRS and YFSETQ. The CDR3 has 14 residues. The V gene lost 4 bases and the J gene lost 5 bases, with 15 bases spanning the gap. The CDR3 nucleotides read TGCGCCAGCAGCCGGGTGGTGCCCGACGAGACCCAGTACTTC. It translates to CASSRVVPDETQYF.